These T cell receptor beta chains were read from a single sample in a study of T cells after yellow fever vaccination. TCRdb recomputed calls from the 5' RACE reads with MiXCR, one row per CDR3 protein. The sample contains some 69,000 distinct CDR3 sequences, around 6.2% of which appear only once. The sequenced sample was CD4+ T cells sorted from PBMCs, obtained approximately 16 days after the first yellow fever vaccination. These receptor sequences come from a man younger than 35 who received the YFV17D yellow fever vaccine. CDR3s include the opening cysteine and the closing phenylalanine or tryptophan. Size is stated as how often the clone was seen (once, few, many) or a class if it is expanded.

V gene	clone size	J gene	CDR3 protein
TRBV7-2	many	TRBJ2-3	CASSLDRSSTDTQYF
TRBV9	many	TRBJ2-2	CASSAEIRVKGELFF
TRBV20-1	many	TRBJ2-2	CSARPGFRPGELFF
TRBV5-1	many	TRBJ2-3	CASSLTMGTDTQYF
TRBV7-9	many	TRBJ1-2	CASSLANAGTGFYGYTF
TRBV20-1	many	TRBJ2-2	CSARPPRHNNGELFF
TRBV4-2	few	TRBJ2-1	CASSPRTGSPYNEQFF
TRBV5-1	many	TRBJ2-1	CASRRDRGNGNEQFF
TRBV5-1	many	TRBJ2-7	CASSFDRSYEQYF
TRBV7-6	many	TRBJ1-1	CASSAIRDRGTEAFF
TRBV14	many	TRBJ1-1	CASSQEENTEAFF
TRBV5-4	few	TRBJ1-2	CASSPLGVRDHYGYTF
TRBV6-1	many	TRBJ2-1	CASSEQAGGLVYNEQFF
TRBV6-5	many	TRBJ2-1	CASSYSNGYNEQFF